This T cell receptor (beta chain) comes out of a study of PD-L1 blockade in urothelial cancer. Here immunoSEQ multiplex PCR was the method, and the copy in TCRdb shows in-frame clones only, minus some. This sample has around 130,000 clones; roughly 84% occur once, and the top ten carry roughly 3.5%. Time point given: pretreatment peripheral blood. Each patient contributed between 1 and 8 total time points of blood mononuclear cells, pretreatment and during treatment. V gave up 5 bases and J gave up 4 bases, with 14 bases separating them. The CDR3 totals 14 residues. CDR1 and CDR2 from the germline V gene are LNHDA and SQIVND (reference sequence).

The V gene is TRBV19, the J gene TRBJ1-1; the D is unclear. This receptor was taken from a man aged 45-65 years with urothelial cancer. The sequences come from PBMCs, collected around atezolizumab (anti-PD-L1) treatment. CDR3 loop: CASSGRVGSTEAFF. The CDR3 coding sequence is TGTGCCAGTAGTGGAAGGGTGGGGAGCACTGAAGCTTTCTTT.